This T cell receptor (beta chain) appears in the sequencing data of a study of beta chain features in type 1 diabetes. As for the study in general: The patients were much like the healthy donors in age, gender and cell yields.

This clone showed up just a few times. What it binds is unknown. Reverse transcribing all isolated RNA meant expressed TCRB transcripts were sequenced. Sequencing used immunoSEQ multiplex PCR; TCRdb keeps in-frame clones, though not all of them. The table shows some 270,000 clones, with 11% occurring only once. Broader study findings: Type 1 diabetes patients had moderately but significantly shorter TCRB CDR3s in all four CD4+ subsets. Possible PCR preference for shorter templates applied equally to patients and controls.

Germline-derived CDR1 and CDR2 are LGHNA and YSLEER. Between the trimmed V and J ends, which lost 5 bases and 8 bases, there was a span of 12 bases. CDR3 length: 13 residues. The receptor was derived from a man under 40 with type 1 diabetes. This sequence joins TRBV4-3 and TRBJ1-4; weak D call: TRBD1 (5 bases). Sequenced input: naive CD4+ T cells from blood. The CDR3 DNA follows: TGCGCCAGCAGCACACAGGTTGGAGAAAAACTGTTTTTT. Its protein product is CASSTQVGEKLFF.